One sample yielded the 15 T cell receptor beta chains listed below, sequenced in a study of T cell responses to AZD1222 COVID-19 vaccine. Libraries were prepared by immunoSEQ multiplex PCR; TCRdb keeps only in-frame clonotypes and omits some of them. The sample comprises just under 90,000 clones, approximately 90% of which are singletons, and around 5.5% rests with the top ten. The input for sequencing was peripheral blood, taken 28 days after the second AZD1222 dose. All receptors derive from an adult who received the AZD1222 COVID-19 vaccine.

The gene calls are TRBV6-2 or TRBV6-3 and TRBJ1-6; D not certain. CDR1 is MNHEY, CDR2 SVGEGT, per germline. The V end lost 2 bases, the J end lost 9 bases, and 14 bases lay between the germline ends. The CDR3 covers 15 residues. CDR3 DNA: TGTGCCAGCAGTTACGGCCGGCAGCTCACTTCACCCCTCCACTTT. As protein: CASSYGRQLTSPLHF.

The chain combines TRBV5-1 with TRBJ1-2; 8 bases are shared with TRBD1. There are 14 residues in the CDR3. The V gene's germline CDR1 is SGHRS and CDR2 YFSETQ. V lost 4 bases, J lost 0 bases, and 2 bases stayed unmatched. CDR3 loop: CASSADRANYGYTF. The DNA of the CDR3 is TGCGCCAGCAGCGCGGACAGGGCTAACTATGGCTACACCTTC.

The chain couples TRBV4-1 to TRBJ2-2; D not certain. This CDR3 is 13 amino acids long. Per the germline V gene, CDR1 is MGHRA and CDR2 is YSYEKL. Trimming removed 3 bases at V and 3 bases at J, with 5 bases between. The CDR3 nucleotides are TGCGCCAGCAGCCAGGGATACACCGGGGAGCTGTTTTTT. Its translation: CASSQGYTGELFF.

This clone was counted a single time. The chain joins TRBV27 to TRBJ1-1; D not resolved. From germline, CDR1 is MNHEY and CDR2 SMNVEV (reference sequence). The CDR3 covers 14 residues. Between the trimmed V and J ends, which lost 4 bases and 3 bases, there was a span of 12 bases. The CDR3 spells CASSSSYGDTEAFF. CDR3 sequence (DNA): TGTGCCAGCAGTTCAAGTTATGGGGACACTGAAGCTTTCTTT.

This chain joins TRBV11-2 and TRBJ2-2; D gene ambiguous. Trimming took off 1 base at V and 7 bases at J, with 13 bases between the two ends. Germline V CDR1 and CDR2: SGHAT, FQNNGV. The CDR3 sequence is 15 residues long. CDR3 sequence: CASSLGSSPGGELFF. As DNA, the CDR3 is TGTGCCAGCAGCTTAGGTTCTTCCCCCGGCGGGGAGCTGTTTTTT.

This rearrangement joins TRBV24-1 to TRBJ1-5, with 7 bases that match TRBD1. CDR3 length: 15 residues. The V gene end was trimmed by 4 bases and the J gene end by 7 bases; junction bases not matched to a gene: 9. Germline V CDR1 and CDR2: KGHDR, SFDVKD. CDR3 residues: CATSDKGAGDQPQHF. The CDR3 nucleotides are TGTGCCACCAGTGACAAGGGGGCCGGAGACCAGCCCCAGCATTTT.

The chain uses TRBV7-9 and TRBJ1-2, with TRBD1 matching over 7 bases. The V and J ends lost 5 bases and 6 bases, in that order; junction bases with no gene match: 9. The CDR3 length is 14 residues. Germline values: CDR1 SEHNR, CDR2 FQNEAQ (reference sequence). CDR3 coding DNA: TGTGCCAGCAGCCCCGTGGCAGGGGGGAATGGCTACACCTTC. This codes for CASSPVAGGNGYTF.

The chain has TRBV11-3 and TRBJ1-1, with TRBD1 matching 8 bases. The V and J ends lost 6 bases and 1 base, in that order; junction bases with no gene match: 13. The CDR3 is 17 residues long. Germline values: CDR1 SGHNT, CDR2 YENEEA. The CDR3, as DNA: TGTGCCAGCAGGTACGACAGGGGTTACCGAGCGAACACTGAAGCTTTCTTT. As protein: CASRYDRGYRANTEAFF.

CDR3 nucleotides: TGTGCCAGCAGCGTAGGACAGGGGTACTACGAGCAGTACTTC. This codes for CASSVGQGYYEQYF. This chain uses TRBV9 with TRBJ2-7, with 8 nucleotides matching TRBD1. Germline V gene lookup returns CDR1 SGDLS and CDR2 YYNGEE. V was pared by 0 bases and J by 3 bases, with 2 bases of the junction left unmatched. This CDR3 region has 14 residues.

The chain uses TRBV14 and TRBJ1-1, with D unclear. This CDR3 contains 15 residues. CDR1 and CDR2 (germline): SGHDN, FVKESK. Trimming shortened V by 4 bases and J by 7 bases, and 19 bases separated the two germline ends. The CDR3 coding sequence is TGTGCCAGCAGCCTACCCGATTACAATACACTTGAAGCTTTCTTT. Its protein product is CASSLPDYNTLEAFF.

J is TRBJ1-2 and V is TRBV30; tentatively, D is TRBD1 (5 bases). Trimming removed 0 bases at V and 14 bases at J, with 13 bases between. There are 11 residues in the CDR3. CDR1 is GTSNPN, CDR2 SVGIG, per germline (reference sequence). The chain's CDR3 is CAWSVLGTRTF. The CDR3 bases are TGTGCCTGGAGTGTACTTGGGACCCGGACCTTC.

The CDR3 nucleotides read TGTGCCAGCAGGCGGACAGGCTATGGCTACACCTTC. This gives the protein CASRRTGYGYTF. This chain links TRBV27 with TRBJ1-2; TRBD1 aligns across 7 bases. The V gene end was trimmed by 6 bases and the J gene end by 4 bases; junction bases not matched to a gene: 2. CDR3 length: 12 residues. The germline CDR1 and CDR2 sequences are MNHEY and SMNVEV (reference sequence).

The chain links TRBV4-1 to TRBJ1-4, with D hard to call. Germline loops: CDR1 MGHRA, CDR2 YSYEKL. V dropped 0 bases and J dropped 0 bases, with 8 bases sitting between them. This CDR3 is 16 amino acids long. The CDR3, as DNA: TGCGCCAGCAGCCAAGATGAGGCAACAACTAATGAAAAACTGTTTTTT. Encoded protein: CASSQDEATTNEKLFF.

The rearrangement joins TRBV5-1 to TRBJ2-7; TRBD2 matches 10 bases. V shed 4 bases, J shed 3 bases, and the junction held 4 bases outside the gene matches. Germline CDR1 and CDR2: SGHRS and YFSETQ. The CDR3 is 14 residues long. The CDR3 here is CASSEGLADYEQYF. The CDR3 region has the DNA TGCGCCAGCAGCGAAGGACTAGCGGACTACGAGCAGTACTTC.

This clone has a handful of counts. The CDR3 is CASRQGVYNEQFF. The CDR3 DNA follows: TGTGCCAGCAGGCAGGGTGTCTACAATGAGCAGTTCTTC. The chain combines TRBV14 with TRBJ2-1; D is perhaps TRBD1 (5 bases). The CDR3 loop spans 13 amino acids. Per germline, CDR1 SGHDN and CDR2 FVKESK. The germline V and J ends were trimmed by 6 bases and 3 bases, with 9 bases remaining between them.